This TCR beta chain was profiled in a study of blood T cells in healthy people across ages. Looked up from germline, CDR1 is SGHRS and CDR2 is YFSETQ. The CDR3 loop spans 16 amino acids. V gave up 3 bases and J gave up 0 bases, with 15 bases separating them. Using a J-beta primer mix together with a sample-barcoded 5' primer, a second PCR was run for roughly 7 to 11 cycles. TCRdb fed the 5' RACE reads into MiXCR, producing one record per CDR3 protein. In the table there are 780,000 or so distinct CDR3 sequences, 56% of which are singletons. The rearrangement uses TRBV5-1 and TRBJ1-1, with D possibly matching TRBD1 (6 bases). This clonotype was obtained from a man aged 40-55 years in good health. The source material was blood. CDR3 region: CASSSRDTDMNTEAFF. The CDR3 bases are TGCGCCAGCAGCTCCAGGGACACGGATATGAACACTGAAGCTTTCTTT.